This T cell receptor (beta chain) was documented in a study of shared clonotypes between healthy human individuals. Naive CD8 cells lacked CD45RO, underwent positive selection for CCR7 and left out terminally differentiated effector memory CD45RA+ cells. This clone was detected only once. Its matching antigen is unknown. The J segment lost 4 bases and the V segment lost 7 bases, leaving 4 bases of the junction unmatched. CDR1 SGHVS and CDR2 FNYEAQ come from the germline V gene. The CDR3 covers 13 residues. It was at deep level that the assay was run. Measured with immunoSEQ multiplex PCR; TCRdb has only the in-frame clones, and not every one. The sample yields around 550,000 clones, around 96% seen once. Whole-study results and caveats: Clonotype sharing across a few donors was observed for around 5.1% of naive CD4 clonotypes.

The chain carries TRBV7-6 and TRBJ2-1; 7 nucleotides agree with TRBD2. The sequence came from a young woman in good health. What was sequenced was naive CD8+ T cells sorted from blood. The CDR3 loop is CASMAGEYNEQFF. CDR3 nucleotide sequence: TGTGCCAGCATGGCGGGAGAGTACAATGAGCAGTTCTTC.